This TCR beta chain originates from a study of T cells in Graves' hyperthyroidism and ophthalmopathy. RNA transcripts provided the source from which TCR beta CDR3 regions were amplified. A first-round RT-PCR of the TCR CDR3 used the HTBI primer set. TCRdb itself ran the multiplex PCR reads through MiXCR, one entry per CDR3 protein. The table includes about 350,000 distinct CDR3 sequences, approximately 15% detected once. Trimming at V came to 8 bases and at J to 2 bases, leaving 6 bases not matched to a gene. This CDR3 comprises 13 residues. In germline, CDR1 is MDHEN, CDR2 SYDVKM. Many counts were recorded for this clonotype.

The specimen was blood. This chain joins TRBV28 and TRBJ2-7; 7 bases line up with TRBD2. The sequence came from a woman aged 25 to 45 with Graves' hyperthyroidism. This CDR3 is CASRSGGAYEQYF. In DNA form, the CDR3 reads TGTGCCAGCCGATCTGGGGGGGCCTACGAGCAGTACTTC.